Below, 27 T cell receptor beta chains from the same sample are listed, as sequenced in a study of cytomegalovirus exposure and HLA in healthy donors. The PCR contained 60 Vbeta and 13 Jbeta primers. Here immunoSEQ multiplex PCR was the method, and the copy in TCRdb shows in-frame clones only, minus some. This table holds 35,000 to 45,000 clones, approximately 57% found once. Sequences were obtained from PBMCs. The receptors stem from a man aged 55 to 70 in good health and CMV-seropositive.

The chain uses TRBV28 and TRBJ1-5, with TRBD1 as a possible D gene (5 bases). This CDR3 region has 16 residues. The germline V and J ends were trimmed by 1 base and 3 bases, with 13 bases remaining between them. Germline V lookup: CDR1 MDHEN, CDR2 SYDVKM. Written as DNA, the CDR3 is TGTGCCAGCAGTTTATACCAGGGCAAGGCCAATCAGCCCCAGCATTTT. This sequence encodes CASSLYQGKANQPQHF.

The chain's CDR3 is CASKIGTGAPITPHLGQHF. In DNA, the CDR3 is TGTGCCAGTAAAATTGGGACAGGGGCACCTATTACCCCCCACTTAGGCCAGCATTTT. This chain links TRBV19 with TRBJ1-5; 10 bases line up with TRBD1. Germline CDR1 is LNHDA and CDR2 is SQIVND (reference sequence). The CDR3 consists of 19 residues. Trimming at V came to 7 bases and at J to 12 bases, leaving 27 bases not matched to a gene.

The rearrangement uses TRBV5-4 and TRBJ1-4, with a tentative D call TRBD1 (5 bases). CDR3 length equals 16 residues. With 3 bases removed from V and 5 bases from J, the gap between germline ends came to 17 bases. CDR1 SGHNT and CDR2 YYREEE come from the germline V gene (reference sequence). CDR3 residues: CASSSGSADRNEKLFF. The CDR3 DNA sequence: TGTGCCAGCAGCTCAGGGTCGGCAGATAGAAATGAAAAACTGTTTTTT.

Only a few counts were recorded for this clone. The V call is TRBV29-1, the J call TRBJ1-2, with a possible D match to TRBD1 (5 bases). The CDR3 runs 13 residues. The germline CDR1 and CDR2 sequences are SQVTM and ANQGSEA. Trimming removed 4 bases at V and 1 base at J, with 10 bases between. The CDR3 protein is CSVAGNLNYGYTF. The CDR3 region has the DNA TGCAGCGTTGCAGGGAACCTTAACTATGGCTACACCTTC.

The chain combines TRBV9 with TRBJ2-7, with 7 bases lining up with TRBD2. Looked up from germline, CDR1 is SGDLS and CDR2 is YYNGEE. The length of the CDR3 is 16 residues. Trimming removed 4 bases from V and 0 bases from J; junction bases left unmatched: 10. The CDR3 region has the DNA TGTGCCAGCAGCCCCCTCTCCGGGACTACCTCCTACGAGCAGTACTTC. It translates to CASSPLSGTTSYEQYF.

The J gene is TRBJ1-1, the V gene TRBV19; the D is unclear. The germline V gene encodes CDR1 LNHDA and CDR2 SQIVND (reference sequence). The CDR3 consists of 13 residues. V was pared by 1 base and J by 4 bases, with 7 bases between. The CDR3 loop is CASSIGGGTEAFF. In DNA form, the CDR3 reads TGTGCCAGTAGTATAGGCGGAGGCACTGAAGCTTTCTTT.

J is TRBJ2-7 and V is TRBV15; TRBD2 matches 9 bases. With V trimmed by 4 bases and J by 4 bases, 8 bases remained unmatched. The germline CDR1 and CDR2 sequences are LNHNV and YYDKDF (reference sequence). The CDR3 has 15 amino acids. For the CDR3, the DNA is TGTGCCACCAGCACAAGACTAGCGGCGTTGTACGAGCAGTACTTC. Translation: CATSTRLAALYEQYF.

This chain connects TRBV7-9 to TRBJ2-1; 13 bases align to TRBD2. Germline trimming cut 5 bases from V and 9 bases from J; bases unmatched to any gene: 13. Per the germline V gene, CDR1 is SEHNR and CDR2 is FQNEAQ (reference sequence). This CDR3 has 17 residues. The CDR3 bases are TGTGCCAGCAGCACGAGAGTAACTAGCGGGAGGGTGGCTGAGCAGTTCTTC. This translates into CASSTRVTSGRVAEQFF.

This sequence joins TRBV11-2 and TRBJ2-7; 14 bases are a match to TRBD2. The CDR3 has 20 amino acids. Germline CDR1 is SGHAT and CDR2 is FQNNGV. The V segment lost 0 bases and the J segment 0 bases; nucleotides outside the gene matches: 10. The CDR3 sequence: CASSLDPWTSGRQSSYEQYF. The CDR3 DNA reads TGTGCCAGCAGCTTAGATCCTTGGACTAGCGGGAGGCAGAGCTCCTACGAGCAGTACTTC.

The chain combines TRBV6-1 with TRBJ2-5; 7 bases align to TRBD1. J was trimmed by 5 bases and V by 1 base; bases with no gene match: 16. Per the germline V gene, CDR1 is MNHNS and CDR2 is SASEGT. The CDR3 sequence is 18 residues long. The CDR3 coding sequence is TGTGCCAGCAGTGAAGGTGTGTGGGGACAGACAGGTGTGGAGACCCAGTACTTC. It codes for CASSEGVWGQTGVETQYF.

Turning to this clone: The germline gene is not matched at one end of the junction; a read error may be the cause. V and J are TRBV6-7 and TRBJ2-3; 13 bases map to TRBD2. TRBV6-7 is labeled an ORF, and its function is uncertain. The CDR3 consists of 14 residues. This CDR3 is CASSPLTGTSGEVF. DNA of the CDR3: TGTGCCAGCAGTCCACTTACCGGGACTAGCGGGGAGGTATTT.

The V and J genes are TRBV5-1 and TRBJ2-3; D remains unclear. The length of the CDR3 is 12 residues. V lost 3 bases, J lost 2 bases, and 4 bases lay in between. CDR1 and CDR2 (germline): SGHRS, YFSETQ. This CDR3 is CASSSNTDTQYF. CDR3 DNA: TGCGCCAGCAGCTCCAACACAGATACGCAGTATTTT.

The table lists this clone with a count of one. CDR3 in amino acids: CASSESRTGSTGELFF. CDR3 DNA sequence: TGCGCCAGCAGTGAGTCTCGGACAGGAAGCACCGGGGAGCTGTTTTTT. The chain recombines TRBV10-1 with TRBJ2-2; 7 bases match TRBD1. This CDR3 is built from 16 residues. V lost 0 bases, J lost 4 bases, and 5 bases stayed unmatched. Germline-derived CDR1 and CDR2 are WNHNN and SYGVQD (reference sequence).

The DNA for the CDR3 is TGTGCCAGCAGTGACGCGGGGCATCAGCATGGCTACACCTTC. This sequence encodes CASSDAGHQHGYTF. The V gene is TRBV25-1, the J gene TRBJ1-2; the D gene is possibly TRBD1 (5 bases). V was clipped by 3 bases and J by 6 bases, with 14 bases between them. The germline CDR1 and CDR2 sequences are MGHDK and SYGVNS. The CDR3 has 14 amino acids.

The rearrangement links TRBV5-1 to TRBJ1-1; D unclear. The ends were cut back, 7 bases at V and 1 base at J, with 14 bases in the middle. The CDR3 covers 14 residues. CDR1 is SGHRS and CDR2 is YFSETQ in the germline V gene. The CDR3 region has the DNA TGCGCCAGCGGAGGGTCGGCGGCGAACACTGAAGCTTTCTTT. Its protein is CASGGSAANTEAFF.

The genes are TRBV10-3 and TRBJ2-7; tentatively, D is TRBD2 (5 bases). Looked up from germline, CDR1 is ENHRY and CDR2 is SYGVKD. This CDR3 has 12 amino acids. Deletions cut 10 bases from V and 2 bases from J, with 12 bases between. The CDR3 sequence is CATGEGAYEQYF. The CDR3 DNA reads as TGTGCCACCGGAGAGGGTGCCTACGAGCAGTACTTC.

V gene TRBV2 combines with J gene TRBJ1-2; D call uncertain. The germline V gene encodes CDR1 SNHLY and CDR2 FYNNEI. Deletions cut 6 bases from V and 7 bases from J, with 15 bases between. The CDR3 runs 13 residues. The chain's CDR3 is CASRVRRESGYTF. In nucleotides, the CDR3 is TGTGCCAGCAGAGTGAGGAGGGAAAGTGGCTACACCTTC.

The rearrangement links TRBV7-2 to TRBJ2-5, with D tentatively TRBD2 (7 bases). V dropped 4 bases and J dropped 3 bases, with 15 bases sitting between them. This CDR3 region has 15 residues. The germline V gene has CDR1 SGHTA and CDR2 FQGNSA. This chain's CDR3 is CASSSGGRGEETQYF. The CDR3 coding sequence is TGTGCCAGCAGCTCCGGGGGGAGGGGGGAAGAGACCCAGTACTTC.

This clone was seen a handful of times. This chain connects TRBV6-5 to TRBJ1-1, with D possibly TRBD1 on 6 matching bases. The length of the CDR3 is 13 residues. Trimming removed 8 bases at V and 1 base at J, with 11 bases between. Germline lookup yields CDR1 MNHEY and CDR2 SVGAGI. The CDR3 reads CASRGQPNTEAFF. The CDR3 DNA follows: TGTGCCAGCCGCGGACAGCCGAACACTGAAGCTTTCTTT.

The chain couples TRBV18 to TRBJ2-1; 13 bases fit TRBD2. Trimming at V came to 5 bases and at J to 8 bases, leaving 9 bases not matched to a gene. CDR1 is KGHSH, CDR2 LQKENI, per germline. The CDR3 contains 16 residues. The CDR3 protein is CASSARTSGSGDEQFF. The CDR3 nucleotides read TGTGCCAGCTCAGCCCGGACTAGCGGGAGCGGAGATGAGCAGTTCTTC.

The V call is TRBV30, the J call TRBJ2-5; D is unresolved. CDR1 is GTSNPN, CDR2 SVGIG, per germline (reference sequence). V was cut by 3 bases and J by 2 bases, with 13 bases left in between. This CDR3 region has 14 residues. The CDR3 sequence: CAWSPKGVQETQYF. CDR3 nucleotide sequence: TGTGCCTGGAGCCCTAAAGGAGTTCAAGAGACCCAGTACTTC. The full variable domain, rest sourced from reference TRBV30 and TRBJ2-5, is SQTIHQWPATLVQPVGSPLSLECTVEGTSNPNLYWYRQAAGRGLQLLFYSVGIGQISSEVPQNLSASRPQDRQFILSSKKLLLSDSGFYLCAWSPKGVQETQYFGPGTRLLVL.

This clone was recorded only once. This chain joins TRBV27 and TRBJ2-7; TRBD1 agrees at 7 bases. The CDR3 loop spans 15 amino acids. CDR1 and CDR2 from the germline V gene are MNHEY and SMNVEV (reference sequence). J was trimmed by 0 bases and V by 5 bases; bases with no gene match: 7. CDR3 sequence: CASSTRQGGSYEQYF. The CDR3 DNA reads TGTGCCAGCAGTACTCGACAGGGCGGCTCCTACGAGCAGTACTTC.

The rearrangement links TRBV7-2 to TRBJ2-3; tentatively, D is TRBD2 (5 bases). Germline V gene lookup returns CDR1 SGHTA and CDR2 FQGNSA. The CDR3 loop spans 15 amino acids. V lost 5 bases and J lost 2, with 14 bases in between. In DNA, the CDR3 is TGTGCCAGCAGCCAACGACGGGAATCCACAGATACGCAGTATTTT. It specifies CASSQRRESTDTQYF. The full variable domain, in which reference TRBV7-2 and TRBJ2-3 provide the parts outside the CDR3, is GAGVSQSPSNKVTEKGKDVELRCDPISGHTALYWYRQSLGQGLEFLIYFQGNSAPDKSGLPSDRFSAERTGGSVSTLTIQRTQQEDSAVYLCASSQRRESTDTQYFGPGTRLTVL.

This chain links TRBV30 with TRBJ2-3, with 11 bases identical to TRBD2. V gave up 6 bases and J gave up 2 bases; unmatched junction bases: 4. Looked up from germline, CDR1 is GTSNPN and CDR2 is SVGIG (reference sequence). The CDR3 length is 14 residues. This CDR3 reads CACGGLAATDTQYF. The CDR3 nucleotides read TGTGCCTGTGGGGGACTAGCGGCCACAGATACGCAGTATTTT. Complete variable domain (other parts from reference TRBV30 and TRBJ2-3): SQTIHQWPATLVQPVGSPLSLECTVEGTSNPNLYWYRQAAGRGLQLLFYSVGIGQISSEVPQNLSASRPQDRQFILSSKKLLLSDSGFYLCACGGLAATDTQYFGPGTRLTVL.

This sequence joins TRBV28 and TRBJ2-7, with D tentatively TRBD2 (5 bases). Trimming took 9 bases from V and 4 from J, leaving 22 bases between them. There are 15 residues in the CDR3. From germline, CDR1 is MDHEN and CDR2 SYDVKM. The CDR3: CASTLPPAGVYEQYF. The CDR3, as DNA: TGTGCCAGTACTCTTCCCCCGGCGGGCGTGTACGAGCAGTACTTC.

In this sample, this clone turned up once. The chain has TRBV5-1 and TRBJ2-3, with D possibly TRBD2 on 5 matching bases. V gave up 1 base and J gave up 2 bases, with 14 bases separating them. The CDR3 is 16 residues long. The germline V gene has CDR1 SGHRS and CDR2 YFSETQ. The CDR3 coding sequence is TGCGCCAGCAGCTTGCCCCGGGATCCTCTCACAGATACGCAGTATTTT. This encodes CASSLPRDPLTDTQYF.

The V and J genes are TRBV10-3 and TRBJ2-6; 7 bases align to TRBD1. V lost 4 bases, J lost 0 bases, and 18 bases stayed unmatched. Looked up from germline, CDR1 is ENHRY and CDR2 is SYGVKD. The CDR3 spans 21 residues. The chain's CDR3 is CAISARPGQKKNYSGANVLTF. The DNA for the CDR3 is TGTGCCATCAGTGCCCGGCCGGGACAGAAGAAAAATTACTCTGGGGCCAACGTCCTGACTTTC.